The clone carrying this T cell receptor beta chain was counted at least ten times. The V gene's germline CDR1 is SQVTM and CDR2 ANQGSEA. Trimming cost V 4 bases and J 0 bases, with 16 bases left between them. There are 16 residues in the CDR3. Two oligonucleotides, mixed equimolar, formed the beta constant-region primer covering TRBC1 and TRBC2. MiXCR was run by TCRdb on the UMI-ligation and nested PCR reads, yielding one entry per CDR3 protein. Of about 35,000 distinct CDR3 sequences in the sample, about an eighth were seen once. This sample is drawn from a study of naive and memory T cell subsets. V is TRBV29-1 and J is TRBJ1-3; TRBD1 is a possible D gene (5 bases). This TCR was recovered from a human donor in good health. The sequenced sample consisted of effector memory CD4+ T cells from blood. Subset noted: effector memory, CD45RA- CD27-. The CDR3 bases are TGCAGCGTTGTTGGGGGGAGGCAGGGCTCTGGAAACACCATATATTTT. This codes for CSVVGGRQGSGNTIYF.